This T cell receptor (beta chain) was captured in a study of T-cell reconstitution after alpha-beta-depleted transplantation in children. The authors prepared the TCRbeta library with unique molecular identifiers. TCRdb re-derived calls from the PCR reads in MiXCR, one entry per CDR3 protein. The table lists some 500,000 distinct CDR3 sequences, about a sixth of them singletons, with approximately 3% in the top ten. Deletions cut 6 bases from V and 5 bases from J, with 11 bases between. Germline V gene lookup returns CDR1 SGHDN and CDR2 FVKESK. The CDR3 loop spans 12 amino acids. This receptor was obtained from a human donor who donated a stem cell graft to a child with acute lymphoblastic leukemia. The input for sequencing was PBMCs from the stem cell graft donor, taken from the stem cell graft. This chain joins TRBV14 and TRBJ2-7; no definite D call. For the CDR3, the DNA is TGTGCCAGCAGTCGCATCCTCCACGAGCAGTACTTC. It specifies CASSRILHEQYF. Full variable domain (rest looked up from reference TRBV14 and TRBJ2-7): EAGVTQFPSHSVIEKGQTVTLRCDPISGHDNLYWYRRVMGKEIKFLLHFVKESKQDESGMPNNRFLAERTGGTYSTLKVQPAELEDSGVYFCASSRILHEQYFGPGTRLTVT.